This T cell receptor beta chain appears in the sequencing data of a study of identical twins. This CDR3 has 13 residues. V shed 5 bases and J 5 bases; nucleotides not matched to a gene: 4. CDR1 LNHNV and CDR2 YYDKDF come from the germline V gene (reference sequence). TCRdb passed the 5' RACE reads through MiXCR, listing each CDR3 protein once. The profile covers about 530,000 distinct CDR3 sequences, with approximately 20% appearing a single time and about 0.48% taken by the ten largest. In addition, the sample was reused for a study of yellow fever vaccine responses in identical twins.

The material sequenced was CD4+ T cells sorted from blood. The chain uses TRBV15 and TRBJ2-3; 7 bases are a match to TRBD2. This receptor was taken from a woman aged 18-30 years in good health. This CDR3 is CATSGPGGDTQYF. CDR3 DNA: TGTGCCACCAGCGGGCCGGGAGGAGATACGCAGTATTTT.